This is a list of T cell receptor beta chains from one sample in a study of blood T cell repertoires in COVID-19. TCRdb keeps only in-frame clones here, not all; method: immunoSEQ multiplex PCR. The sample holds about 120,000 clones; 84% are singletons and the top ten take under 5%. Sequenced material: PBMCs or T cells enriched from blood (not recorded which). These TCRs come from a woman in her twenties or thirties who had recovered from COVID-19. CDR3s include the opening cysteine and the closing phenylalanine or tryptophan.

j_gene: TRBJ1-6; v_gene: TRBV11-2; CDR3aa: CASSFSLGFYNSPLHF
j_gene: TRBJ1-1; v_gene: TRBV6-5; CDR3aa: CASRVQYTEAFF
j_gene: TRBJ2-3; v_gene: TRBV24-1; CDR3aa: CATSDPDSRSTDTQYF
j_gene: TRBJ1-1; v_gene: TRBV5-4; CDR3aa: CASSSPRLPGEAFF
j_gene: TRBJ2-3; v_gene: TRBV9; CDR3aa: CASSVLARDYTTDTQYF
j_gene: TRBJ2-3; v_gene: TRBV10-3; CDR3aa: CATKGDRESDTQYF
j_gene: TRBJ2-1; v_gene: TRBV4-1; CDR3aa: CASSQGVGTSRVNEQFF
j_gene: TRBJ1-1; v_gene: TRBV7-2; CDR3aa: CASSFSNTEAFF
j_gene: TRBJ1-5; v_gene: TRBV28; CDR3aa: CASSFEGNQPQHF
j_gene: TRBJ2-1; v_gene: TRBV6-4; CDR3aa: CATSGRAEDEQFF
j_gene: TRBJ1-1; v_gene: TRBV3-1/TRBV3-2; CDR3aa: CASSYLGNTEAFF
j_gene: TRBJ1-2; v_gene: TRBV13; CDR3aa: CASNNRGQRFGYTF
j_gene: TRBJ1-5; v_gene: TRBV5-1; CDR3aa: CASSLVSGGSQPQHF
j_gene: TRBJ2-1; v_gene: TRBV3-1/TRBV3-2; CDR3aa: CASSQLAGLVRQFF
j_gene: TRBJ2-3; v_gene: TRBV21-1; CDR3aa: CASSTGTSGRPDTQYF
j_gene: TRBJ1-2; v_gene: TRBV7-9; CDR3aa: CASSLEEDYGYTF
j_gene: TRBJ2-7; v_gene: TRBV18; CDR3aa: CASSPGVERSDEQYF
j_gene: TRBJ2-2; v_gene: TRBV7-2; CDR3aa: CASSLRGGTGELFF
j_gene: TRBJ2-7; v_gene: TRBV7-9; CDR3aa: CASSSPGTGRYEQYF
j_gene: TRBJ1-2; v_gene: TRBV28; CDR3aa: CASSLGSYGYTF
j_gene: TRBJ1-1; v_gene: TRBV4-1; CDR3aa: CASSQDPRVNTEAFF
j_gene: TRBJ1-1; v_gene: TRBV7-2; CDR3aa: CASRMTGGGTEAFF
j_gene: TRBJ2-3; v_gene: TRBV5-1; CDR3aa: CASSLGPTTDTQYF
j_gene: TRBJ2-3; v_gene: TRBV5-4; CDR3aa: CAIHRDRGTDTQYF
j_gene: TRBJ1-1; v_gene: TRBV9; CDR3aa: CASSVGLDSSTEAFF
j_gene: TRBJ2-1; v_gene: TRBV6-6; CDR3aa: CASSYGASAYNEQFF
j_gene: TRBJ1-1; v_gene: TRBV4-1; CDR3aa: CASSHITGAAGGTEAFF
j_gene: TRBJ2-5; v_gene: TRBV28; CDR3aa: CASSPAGGAQETQYF
j_gene: TRBJ1-1; v_gene: TRBV28; CDR3aa: CASSTPGGTEAFF
j_gene: TRBJ2-1; v_gene: TRBV7-9; CDR3aa: CASSPMTSGTLNEQFF
j_gene: TRBJ2-3; v_gene: TRBV2; CDR3aa: CASSEALGLAGGPRDTQYF
j_gene: TRBJ1-5; v_gene: TRBV30; CDR3aa: CAWNSRYSNQPQHF
j_gene: TRBJ2-7; v_gene: TRBV6-2/TRBV6-3; CDR3aa: CASSPRTGPGLSEQYF
j_gene: TRBJ2-7; v_gene: TRBV10-3; CDR3aa: CAISEIVGSGRGYEQYF
j_gene: TRBJ2-7; v_gene: TRBV19; CDR3aa: CASSRTSGNYEQYF
j_gene: TRBJ2-2; v_gene: TRBV3-1/TRBV3-2; CDR3aa: CASSQVPVTGELFF
j_gene: TRBJ1-6; v_gene: TRBV9; CDR3aa: CASGGANYNSPLHF
j_gene: TRBJ1-4; v_gene: TRBV27; CDR3aa: CASSHQSDEKLFF
j_gene: TRBJ2-3; v_gene: TRBV30; CDR3aa: CANGDRGLTDTQYF
j_gene: TRBJ2-3; v_gene: TRBV24-1; CDR3aa: CATSALAGGTDTQYF
j_gene: TRBJ2-3; v_gene: TRBV3-1/TRBV3-2; CDR3aa: CASSHGGIVADTQYF